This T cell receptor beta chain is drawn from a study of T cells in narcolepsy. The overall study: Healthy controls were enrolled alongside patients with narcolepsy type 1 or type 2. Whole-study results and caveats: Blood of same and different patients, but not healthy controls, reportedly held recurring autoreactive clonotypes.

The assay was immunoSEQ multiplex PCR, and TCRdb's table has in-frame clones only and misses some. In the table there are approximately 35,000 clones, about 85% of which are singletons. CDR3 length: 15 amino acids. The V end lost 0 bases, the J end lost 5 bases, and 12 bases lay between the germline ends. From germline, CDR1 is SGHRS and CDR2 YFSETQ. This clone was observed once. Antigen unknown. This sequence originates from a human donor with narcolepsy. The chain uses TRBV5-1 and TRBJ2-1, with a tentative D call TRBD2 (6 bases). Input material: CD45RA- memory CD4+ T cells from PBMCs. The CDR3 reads CASSLVAGLNNEQFF. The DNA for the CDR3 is TGCGCCAGCAGCTTGGTCGCGGGGTTGAACAATGAGCAGTTCTTC.